The source of this TCR beta chain is a study of cytomegalovirus exposure and HLA in healthy donors. The study, taken as a whole, reports: The likely explanation for a cluster of highly shared sequence variants was sequencing artifact. Most TCR beta V segments were productive about 87% or about 30% of the time in an earlier analysis.

This CDR3 spans 17 amino acids. From germline, CDR1 is SGHRS and CDR2 YFSETQ. J lost 2 bases, V lost 4 bases, and 11 bases had no gene match. In regard to this clone: The antigen is unknown.

The PCR made use of 60 Vbeta and 13 Jbeta primers. Libraries were prepared by immunoSEQ multiplex PCR; TCRdb keeps only in-frame clonotypes and omits some of them. The data hold 85,000 to 100,000 clones, with about nine tenths observed a single time. Sampled while nominally healthy, donors likely had unrecorded immune exposures. The chain carries TRBV5-1 and TRBJ2-2, with 7 bases identical to TRBD2. Sequencing input: PBMCs. This sequence originates from a man younger than 45 in good health and CMV-seropositive. The CDR3 sequence: CASSVPFLAANTGELFF. The CDR3 region has the DNA TGCGCCAGCAGCGTCCCCTTCCTAGCGGCCAACACCGGGGAGCTGTTTTTT.